Each of the 15 T cell receptor beta chains below was sequenced from the same sample in a study of blood T cell repertoires in COVID-19. Profiled with immunoSEQ multiplex PCR; TCRdb holds only in-frame clones, not every one. The data show 150,000 to 200,000 clones, 70% to 90% seen once. Sequenced: PBMCs or T cells enriched from blood (not recorded which). Receptors were obtained from a woman between 50 and 59 years old who had recovered from COVID-19.

This chain joins TRBV7-9 and TRBJ2-5, with 10 bases lining up with TRBD2. CDR3 length equals 15 residues. J was trimmed by 2 bases and V by 3 bases; bases with no gene match: 3. From germline, CDR1 is SEHNR and CDR2 FQNEAQ (reference sequence). CDR3 protein: CASSLSSGGQETQYF. The CDR3 bases are TGTGCCAGCAGCTTGAGTAGCGGGGGGCAAGAGACCCAGTACTTC.

The V and J genes are TRBV19 and TRBJ1-1, with 10 bases aligning to TRBD1. CDR1 is LNHDA, CDR2 SQIVND, per germline (reference sequence). Trimming took 9 bases from V and 4 from J; bases not matched to a gene: 11. The CDR3 totals 15 residues. The CDR3 is CASLLSRTGGTEAFF. The DNA of the CDR3 is TGTGCCAGCCTCCTCTCACGGACAGGGGGCACTGAAGCTTTCTTT. Variable domain in full (rest from reference TRBV19 and TRBJ1-1): DGGITQSPKYLFRKEGQNVTLSCEQNLNHDAMYWYRQDPGQGLRLIYYSQIVNDFQKGDIAEGYSVSREKKESFPLTVTSAQKNPTAFYLCASLLSRTGGTEAFFGQGTRLTVV.

The chain uses TRBV5-8 and TRBJ2-3; D is undetermined. From germline, CDR1 is SGHTS and CDR2 YDEGEE. The CDR3 consists of 14 residues. Trimming cost V 1 base and J 0 bases, with 6 bases left between them. In DNA form, the CDR3 reads TGTGCCAGCAGCTTGTTCGCGAGCACAGATACGCAGTATTTT. Its translation is CASSLFASTDTQYF.

This sequence joins TRBV2 and TRBJ1-3; D possibly corresponds to TRBD1 (5 bases). Germline-derived CDR1 and CDR2 are SNHLY and FYNNEI. The V end was cut by 1 base, the J end by 0 bases, with 10 bases between. The CDR3 is 16 amino acids. CDR3 in DNA: TGTGCCAGCAGTGAAGGCCAGGGATACTCTGGAAACACCATATATTTT. It encodes CASSEGQGYSGNTIYF.

The chain recombines TRBV7-2 with TRBJ2-6; unclear D gene. The V end lost 10 bases, the J end lost 0 bases, and 10 bases lay between the germline ends. This CDR3 spans 14 amino acids. CDR1 is SGHTA, CDR2 FQGNSA, per germline. The CDR3, as DNA: TGTGCCACTCCCAGAAGCTCTGGGGCCAACGTCCTGACTTTC. Translating it yields CATPRSSGANVLTF.

V is TRBV7-3 and J is TRBJ2-3, with 12 positions matching TRBD1. J lost 8 bases, V lost 4 bases, and 19 bases had no gene match. The CDR3 is made up of 19 amino acids. Germline CDR1 SGHTA, CDR2 FQGTGA. The CDR3 sequence: CASSSHLLSGTGGRGTQYF. CDR3 nucleotides: TGTGCCAGCAGCTCCCACTTACTCTCCGGGACAGGGGGCCGGGGTACGCAGTATTTT. Supplemented by reference TRBV7-3 and TRBJ2-3, the full variable domain reads GAGVSQTPSNKVTEKGKYVELRCDPISGHTALYWYRQSLGQGPEFLIYFQGTGAADDSGLPNDRFFAVRPEGSVSTLKIQRTERGDSAVYLCASSSHLLSGTGGRGTQYFGPGTRLTVL.

The chain recombines TRBV6-5 with TRBJ2-7; D not certain. V shed 6 bases and J shed 5 bases, with 11 bases lying between them. Looked up from germline, CDR1 is MNHEY and CDR2 is SVGAGI. The CDR3 is 12 residues long. CDR3 sequence reads: CASSRSLNEQYF. CDR3 DNA: TGTGCCAGCAGCCGAAGCCTTAACGAGCAGTACTTC.

This clone turned up a few times. This chain links TRBV7-2 with TRBJ1-6; 10 bases map to TRBD1. V was pared by 4 bases and J by 7 bases, with 1 base of the junction left unmatched. The germline V gene encodes CDR1 SGHTA and CDR2 FQGNSA. The CDR3 contains 14 residues. CDR3 DNA sequence: TGTGCCAGCAGCTCGGGACAGGGGAATTCACCCCTCCACTTT. Translating it yields CASSSGQGNSPLHF.

The genes are TRBV24-1 and TRBJ2-1; TRBD1 is a possible D gene (6 bases). Trimming took off 2 bases at V and 2 bases at J, with 12 bases between the two ends. CDR1 is KGHDR and CDR2 is SFDVKD in the germline V gene. The CDR3 consists of 16 residues. CDR3 sequence (DNA): TGTGCCACCAGTGATTCAGGGGCGGCAACCTACAATGAGCAGTTCTTC. Translated, it gives CATSDSGAATYNEQFF.

This chain links TRBV12-3 or TRBV12-4 with TRBJ1-5; 7 bases map to TRBD1. The length of the CDR3 is 13 residues. Trimming cost V 6 bases and J 3 bases; bases outside gene matches: 2. The CDR3 region has the DNA TGTGCCAGCAGGACAGGGTTCAATCAGCCCCAGCATTTT. It is translated as CASRTGFNQPQHF.

This sequence joins TRBV18 and TRBJ1-6; 8 nucleotides match TRBD1. Per the germline V gene, CDR1 is KGHSH and CDR2 is LQKENI. CDR3 length equals 15 residues. V shed 3 bases, J shed 7 bases, and the junction held 5 bases outside the gene matches. CDR3 sequence: CASSPQGQGNSPLHF. The CDR3 DNA follows: TGTGCCAGCTCACCGCAAGGACAGGGCAATTCACCCCTCCACTTT.

The chain is built from TRBV24-1 and TRBJ2-7; 7 bases are shared with TRBD1. V shed 5 bases, J shed 5 bases, and the junction held 2 bases outside the gene matches. The germline V gene has CDR1 KGHDR and CDR2 SFDVKD. The CDR3 sequence is 12 residues long. CDR3 protein: CATSADRNEQYF. The CDR3 bases are TGTGCCACCAGTGCGGACAGGAACGAGCAGTACTTC.

V gene TRBV7-6 combines with J gene TRBJ2-1; D is undetermined. Germline lookup yields CDR1 SGHVS and CDR2 FNYEAQ. The CDR3 loop spans 13 amino acids. The V and J ends lost 5 bases and 7 bases respectively, with 12 bases between them. This CDR3 is CASSPYPANEQFF. CDR3 nucleotides: TGTGCCAGCAGCCCCTACCCCGCTAATGAGCAGTTCTTC.

In its sample, this clone was seen a few times. J is TRBJ2-7 and V is TRBV7-2; D remains ambiguous. The length of the CDR3 is 15 residues. The germline V and J ends were trimmed by 3 bases and 2 bases, with 14 bases remaining between them. Germline loops: CDR1 SGHTA, CDR2 FQGNSA. CDR3 region: CASSFSGSYTYEQYF. In nucleotides, the CDR3 is TGTGCCAGCAGCTTCTCCGGGTCCTACACCTACGAGCAGTACTTC.

This clone has only a few counts. The chain couples TRBV6-5 to TRBJ1-2; TRBD1 agrees at 7 bases. The CDR3 length is 14 residues. With V trimmed by 6 bases and J by 2 bases, 6 bases remained unmatched. The germline V gene encodes CDR1 MNHEY and CDR2 SVGAGI. The CDR3 DNA is TGTGCCAGCAGAAGACAGGGTCCCAACTATGGCTACACCTTC. Its translation is CASRRQGPNYGYTF.